One T cell receptor beta chain is described in this entry. This sample was included in a study of blood T cell repertoires in COVID-19. Study in general: COVID-19 samples, acute and convalescent, were from the United States, Italy and Spain.

From germline, CDR1 is LGHDT and CDR2 YNNKEL (reference sequence). With V trimmed by 5 bases and J by 6 bases, 15 bases remained unmatched. CDR3 size: 17 residues. Only in-frame clones appear in the TCRdb table, and some are missing; sequencing was by immunoSEQ multiplex PCR. The table lists fewer than 300,000 clones, around nine tenths of them singletons, with roughly 0.8% in the top ten. The receptor's source is a man aged 25-40 years with acute or convalescent COVID-19. V usage is TRBV3-1 (or the pseudogene TRBV3-2) and J usage is TRBJ2-5, with TRBD2 matching 10 bases. The sequencing sample was made of peripheral blood. The DNA of the CDR3 is TGTGCCAGCAGCTACAGGACTAGCGGAGTCACAGGGAAGACCCAGTACTTC. Its translation is CASSYRTSGVTGKTQYF.